This T cell receptor (beta chain) comes out of a study of spatial heterogeneity in lung cancer. Study background: In raw reads, more than 9.5 appearances on average were recorded for each unique TCR and UMI combination.

V gave up 6 bases and J gave up 6 bases; unmatched junction bases: 10. Germline V gene sequence: CDR1 LNHDA, CDR2 SQIVND (reference sequence). The CDR3 spans 14 residues. Regarding time point: sample taken at primary tumor resection. Unsorted samples of tumor, nontumor lung or frozen PBMC had their whole RNA sequenced. Single TCR cDNA molecules each had their own unique molecular identifier. TCRdb re-called the 5' RACE reads with MiXCR, one entry per CDR3 protein. Of tens of thousands of distinct CDR3 sequences listed, more than 10% were seen once; the top ten hold about 40%. The sequence came from a male donor with early-stage non-small cell lung cancer. The source material was PBMCs, sampled at surgery. The chain joins TRBV19 to TRBJ1-2, with 7 bases fitting TRBD1. The CDR3 bases are TGTGCCAGTAGCCGTCTGGGAGGGGGCAATGGCTACACCTTC. Translation: CASSRLGGGNGYTF.